Listed below are T cell receptor beta chains from one sample, sequenced in a study of T-cell memory formation after mild COVID-19. TCRdb re-called the 5' RACE reads with MiXCR, one entry per CDR3 protein. The table lists 100,000 to 150,000 distinct CDR3 sequences, over 15% of them singletons. The sequencing input was PBMCs or a T cell subset sorted from them (not recorded which). Every receptor here comes from a man younger than 30 who had mild COVID-19 (a few samples of this study predate the infection). Cell type and time point are not known. Each CDR3 is given with its conserved first and last residue. A D gene is named only where the DNA matches it firmly. Clone size is given for some rows only: seen once, a few or many times, or a class if the clone is expanded.

cdr3_aa cdr3_nt d_call cdr3_length j_call v_call clone_size
CASILSGENTEAFF TGCGCCAGCATCCTGAGTGGGGAGAACACTGAAGCTTTCTTT NA 14 TRBJ1-1 TRBV4-1 NA
CASSVAPRTGVDSPLHF TGTGCCAGCAGCGTAGCACCGAGGACAGGGGTAGACTCACCCCTCCACTTT TRBD1 17 TRBJ1-6 TRBV9 few
CASSQGDRYNEQFF TGTGCCAGCAGCCAAGGAGACAGGTACAATGAGCAGTTCTTC NA 14 TRBJ2-1 TRBV3-1 NA
CASSSRYTGEQYF TGCGCCAGCAGCTCTAGATATACGGGGGAGCAGTACTTC NA 13 TRBJ2-7 TRBV5-1 NA
CSASRGGAGNTQYF TGCAGTGCTAGCCGAGGGGGGGCTGGGAATACGCAGTATTTT NA 14 TRBJ2-3 TRBV20-1 NA
CASSNLPGTGVDTQYF TGTGCCAGCAGTAACCTACCCGGGACAGGGGTCGATACGCAGTATTTT TRBD1 16 TRBJ2-3 TRBV6-5 many
CASSLERGAYEQYF TGTGCCAGCAGCTTGGAAAGGGGGGCCTACGAGCAGTACTTC NA 14 TRBJ2-7 TRBV5-6 NA
CSVGPPGSLMNEQYF TGCAGCGTTGGCCCGCCTGGCAGTCTTATGAACGAGCAGTACTTC NA 15 TRBJ2-7 TRBV29-1 NA
CASSPVGQRETQYF TGTGCCAGCAGCCCGGTAGGGCAGCGGGAGACCCAGTACTTC NA 14 TRBJ2-5 TRBV7-2 NA
CSARMGRGGTGELFF TGCAGCGCCCGAATGGGGCGCGGCGGCACCGGGGAGCTGTTTTTT NA 15 TRBJ2-2 TRBV29-1 few
CASSFRGTGGGEQFF TGTGCCAGCAGTTTTCGCGGGACAGGGGGGGGTGAGCAGTTCTTC TRBD1 15 TRBJ2-1 TRBV6-5 few
CSVVRSYEQYF TGCAGCGTTGTACGGTCCTACGAGCAGTACTTC NA 11 TRBJ2-7 TRBV29-1 NA
CASSQTVVSGGRTDTQYF TGTGCCAGCAGCCAGACCGTCGTTAGCGGGGGTCGCACAGATACGCAGTATTTT TRBD2 18 TRBJ2-3 TRBV11-2 medium-sized
CASRVTGTGGLSTEAFF TGTGCCAGCCGAGTTACCGGGACAGGGGGACTTTCAACTGAAGCTTTCTTT TRBD1 17 TRBJ1-1 TRBV28 NA
CASRYEGYTEAFF TGTGCCAGCAGATATGAGGGGTACACTGAAGCTTTCTTT NA 13 TRBJ1-1 TRBV7-9 few
CASRGGRTDTQYF TGTGCCAGCAGGGGGGGGAGGACAGATACGCAGTATTTT TRBD2 13 TRBJ2-3 TRBV5-4 few
CASSLGPRLAPGELFF TGTGCCAGCAGCTTAGGCCCCCGCCTAGCGCCCGGGGAGCTGTTTTTT NA 16 TRBJ2-2 TRBV7-6 NA
CASSPSSGHNEQFF TGTGCCAGCTCACCGTCCTCAGGTCATAATGAGCAGTTCTTC NA 14 TRBJ2-1 TRBV18 NA
CASSPTSGETQYF TGTGCCAGCAGCCCAACTAGTGGTGAGACCCAGTACTTC NA 13 TRBJ2-5 TRBV7-8 many
CASSQSVAGELFF TGCGCCAGCAGTCAATCCGTCGCCGGGGAGCTGTTTTTT NA 13 TRBJ2-2 TRBV23-1 many
CASTPGTAIYGYTF TGTGCCAGTACGCCCGGGACGGCAATCTATGGCTACACCTTC NA 14 TRBJ1-2 TRBV19 NA
CASSTDQETQYF TGCGCCAGCAGCACGGACCAAGAGACCCAGTACTTC NA 12 TRBJ2-5 TRBV5-1 many
CASSTRYLGYGYTF TGTGCCAGCAGCACACGATACCTGGGGTATGGCTACACCTTC NA 14 TRBJ1-2 TRBV7-8 NA
CASNHIRDRGYRETQYF TGTGCCAGCAACCACATCCGGGACAGAGGATACAGGGAGACCCAGTACTTC TRBD1 17 TRBJ2-5 TRBV7-6 many
CAISESGQAYNEQFF TGTGCCATCAGTGAGTCGGGACAGGCATACAATGAGCAGTTCTTC TRBD1 15 TRBJ2-1 TRBV10-3 NA
CASSPWETQYF TGTGCCAGCAGCCCATGGGAGACCCAGTACTTC NA 11 TRBJ2-5 TRBV11-2 few
CASSFDAGQGEYF TGTGCCAGCAGCTTCGATGCGGGACAGGGAGAGTACTTC TRBD1 13 TRBJ2-5 TRBV7-2 NA
CASSKGAGAFF TGTGCCAGCAGTAAGGGGGCTGGAGCTTTCTTT TRBD1 11 TRBJ1-1 TRBV25-1 NA
CASSQGQGANTGELFF TGCGCCAGCAGCCAGGGACAGGGGGCGAACACCGGGGAGCTGTTTTTT TRBD1 16 TRBJ2-2 TRBV4-1 NA
CASSNSGTANEKLFF TGTGCCAGCAGCAACTCCGGGACAGCAAATGAAAAACTGTTTTTT TRBD1 15 TRBJ1-4 TRBV5-6 NA
CASSFRGGFNEQFF TGTGCCAGCAGTTTCCGGGGGGGCTTCAATGAGCAGTTCTTC TRBD2 14 TRBJ2-1 TRBV12-3/TRBV12-4 NA
CSVPPLAALETQYF TGCAGTGTTCCGCCACTCGCGGCCCTAGAGACCCAGTACTTC NA 14 TRBJ2-5 TRBV20-1 NA
CASSLVGRTTDTQYF TGCGCCAGCAGCTTGGTTGGACGGACCACAGATACGCAGTATTTT NA 15 TRBJ2-3 TRBV5-1 NA
CASSSQPDTDTQYF TGTGCCAGCAGCTCCCAGCCGGATACAGATACGCAGTATTTT NA 14 TRBJ2-3 TRBV7-2 few
CSVVQGSQPQHF TGCAGTGTTGTACAGGGAAGTCAGCCCCAGCATTTT NA 12 TRBJ1-5 TRBV20-1 few
CASSPRTGQETQYF TGTGCCAGCAGTCCTCGGACAGGACAAGAGACCCAGTACTTC TRBD1 14 TRBJ2-5 TRBV5-4 many
CASSPTYYGYTF TGTGCCAGCAGCCCCACCTACTATGGCTACACCTTC NA 12 TRBJ1-2 TRBV5-8 few
CASSPGTGETQYF TGCGCCAGCAGCCCGGGGACTGGAGAGACCCAGTACTTC NA 13 TRBJ2-5 TRBV5-1 few
CASSVGLARTDTQYF TGTGCCAGCAGCGTTGGACTAGCCCGCACAGATACGCAGTATTTT TRBD2 15 TRBJ2-3 TRBV7-2 medium-sized
CASSPPASGGPPAETQYF TGTGCCAGCAGCCCCCCCGCTAGCGGGGGGCCTCCAGCGGAGACCCAGTACTTC TRBD2 18 TRBJ2-5 TRBV12-3/TRBV12-4 NA
CASTHQGAGTGELFF TGTGCCAGCACCCACCAGGGGGCAGGCACCGGGGAGCTGTTTTTT TRBD1 15 TRBJ2-2 TRBV28 NA
CASSSRSRGNEKLFF TGTGCCAGCAGCTCCCGGAGTAGGGGAAATGAAAAACTGTTTTTT NA 15 TRBJ1-4 TRBV5-4 few
CAIMGRAGIDTQYF TGTGCCATCATGGGGAGGGCAGGTATTGATACGCAGTATTTT TRBD2 14 TRBJ2-3 TRBV10-3 NA
CASSWEAGPYQETQYF TGTGCCAGCAGTTGGGAAGCGGGGCCTTACCAAGAGACCCAGTACTTC TRBD2 16 TRBJ2-5 TRBV6-2/TRBV6-3 few
CASSVVPGNSYEQYF TGCGCCAGCAGCGTGGTACCAGGGAACTCCTACGAGCAGTACTTC NA 15 TRBJ2-7 TRBV5-1 NA
CASRPQTSGGARQFF TGTGCCAGCAGACCACAGACTAGCGGGGGGGCCAGGCAGTTCTTC TRBD2 15 TRBJ2-1 TRBV2 NA
CASTTGQYNQPQHF TGTGCCAGCACCACCGGACAATACAATCAGCCCCAGCATTTT NA 14 TRBJ1-5 TRBV12-3/TRBV12-4 few
CASSVALSSYNEQFF TGTGCCAGCAGCGTAGCACTTTCTTCATACAATGAGCAGTTCTTC NA 15 TRBJ2-1 TRBV9 NA
CSARDQGHYTGELFF TGCAGTGCTAGAGATCAGGGGCACTACACCGGGGAGCTGTTTTTT NA 15 TRBJ2-2 TRBV20-1 NA
CASSQAGPAGSNRDTQYF TGCGCCAGCAGCCAAGCTGGACCGGCAGGCTCTAACAGAGATACGCAGTATTTT NA 18 TRBJ2-3 TRBV4-1 NA